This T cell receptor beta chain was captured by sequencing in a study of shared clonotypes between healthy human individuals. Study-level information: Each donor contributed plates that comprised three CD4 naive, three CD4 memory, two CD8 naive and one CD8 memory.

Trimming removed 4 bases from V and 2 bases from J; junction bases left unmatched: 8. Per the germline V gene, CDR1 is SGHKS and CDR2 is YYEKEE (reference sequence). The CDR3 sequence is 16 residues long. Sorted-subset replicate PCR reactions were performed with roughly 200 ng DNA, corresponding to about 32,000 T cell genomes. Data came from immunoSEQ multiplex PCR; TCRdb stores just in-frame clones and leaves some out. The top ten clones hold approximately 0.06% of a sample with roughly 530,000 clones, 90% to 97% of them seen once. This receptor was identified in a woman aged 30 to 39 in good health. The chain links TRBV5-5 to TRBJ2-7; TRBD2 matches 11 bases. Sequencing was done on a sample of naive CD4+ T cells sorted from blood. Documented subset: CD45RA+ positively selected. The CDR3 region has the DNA TGTGCCAGCAGCCCCAGACTAGCGGGACCCACCTACGAGCAGTACTTC. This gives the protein CASSPRLAGPTYEQYF.